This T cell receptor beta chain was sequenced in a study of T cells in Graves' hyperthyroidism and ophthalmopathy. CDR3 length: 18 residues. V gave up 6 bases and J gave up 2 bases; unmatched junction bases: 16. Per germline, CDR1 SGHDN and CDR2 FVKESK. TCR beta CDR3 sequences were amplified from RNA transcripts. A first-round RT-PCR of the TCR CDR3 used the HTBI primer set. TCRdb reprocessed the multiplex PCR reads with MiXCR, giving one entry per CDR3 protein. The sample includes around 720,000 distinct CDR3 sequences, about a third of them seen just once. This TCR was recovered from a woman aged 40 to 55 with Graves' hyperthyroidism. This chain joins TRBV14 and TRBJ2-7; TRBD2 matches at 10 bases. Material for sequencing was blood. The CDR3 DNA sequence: TGTGCCAGCAGTTTAGGGTCGCTAGCGGGGGCTCACACCTACGAGCAGTACTTC. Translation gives CASSLGSLAGAHTYEQYF. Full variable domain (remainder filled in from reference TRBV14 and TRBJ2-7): EAGVTQFPSHSVIEKGQTVTLRCDPISGHDNLYWYRRVMGKEIKFLLHFVKESKQDESGMPNNRFLAERTGGTYSTLKVQPAELEDSGVYFCASSLGSLAGAHTYEQYFGPGTRLTVT.